The 16 T cell receptor beta chains below come from one sample, sequenced in a study of blood T cell repertoires in COVID-19 (dated by TCRdb to 2019 to 2021). Library method: the immunoSEQ multiplex PCR assay. TCRdb took this table from immuneACCESS and kept in-frame rearrangements with V and J called. Such tables lack part of the clones; where checked against another copy, unresolved V genes explain under half of the gap, and the rest is unexplained. This sample comprises 430,000 or so clones, approximately 87% of them detected only once. The ten biggest clones cover less than 2% of the sample. The sample consisted of PBMCs or T cells enriched from blood (not recorded which). The receptor set was obtained from a middle-aged woman who had recovered from COVID-19.

This clone occurred a few times. This rearrangement joins TRBV7-2 to TRBJ2-7, with a tentative D call TRBD2 (6 bases). This CDR3 is built from 15 residues. V gave up 2 bases and J gave up 6 bases, with 17 bases separating them. From germline, CDR1 is SGHTA and CDR2 FQGNSA. The CDR3 region is CASSLKLVGGGEQYF. CDR3 in DNA: TGTGCCAGCAGCTTAAAATTAGTCGGGGGTGGCGAGCAGTACTTC.

The chain employs TRBV27 and TRBJ2-1, with D uncertain. The V end lost 4 bases, the J end lost 6 bases, and 16 bases lay between the germline ends. The germline CDR1 and CDR2 sequences are MNHEY and SMNVEV (reference sequence). The CDR3 covers 15 residues. The CDR3 DNA follows: TGTGCCAGCAGTTCTCCCTACCGTGCGGTCAATGAGCAGTTCTTC. Translated: CASSSPYRAVNEQFF.

The chain carries TRBV29-1 and TRBJ2-7; D perhaps matches TRBD1 (5 bases). The CDR3 has 13 residues. Trimming took off 5 bases at V and 1 base at J, with 12 bases between the two ends. Germline loops: CDR1 SQVTM, CDR2 ANQGSEA. The CDR3 is CSVIVDSSYEQYF. The CDR3 DNA is TGCAGCGTTATCGTCGACAGTTCCTACGAGCAGTACTTC.

This sequence joins TRBV2 and TRBJ1-6; D is possibly TRBD1 (5 bases). Trimming shortened V by 4 bases and J by 6 bases, and 10 bases separated the two germline ends. Germline CDR1 is SNHLY and CDR2 is FYNNEI. This CDR3 has 14 amino acids. The CDR3 protein is CASSGYGGNSPLHF. CDR3 coding DNA: TGTGCCAGCAGTGGCTACGGGGGTAATTCACCCCTCCACTTT. The full variable domain, completed using reference TRBV2 and TRBJ1-6, is EPEVTQTPSHQVTQMGQEVILRCVPISNHLYFYWYRQILGQKVEFLVSFYNNEISEKSEIFDDQFSVERPDGSNFTLKIRSTKLEDSAMYFCASSGYGGNSPLHFGNGTRLTVT.

The CDR3 sequence: CASSPEGFGSSYNEQFF. The CDR3 bases are TGTGCCAGCAGCCCGGAGGGTTTCGGGAGCTCCTACAATGAGCAGTTCTTC. The chain recombines TRBV25-1 with TRBJ2-1; tentative D call: TRBD2 (6 bases). The CDR3 length is 17 residues. Germline CDR1 MGHDK, CDR2 SYGVNS. Trimming cost V 6 bases and J 0 bases, with 18 bases left between them.

This clone was seen only once. The genes are TRBV27 and TRBJ2-7; D unresolved. The germline V gene has CDR1 MNHEY and CDR2 SMNVEV (reference sequence). The CDR3 is made up of 11 amino acids. V lost 7 bases to trimming and J lost 3 bases, with 7 bases between them. Here the CDR3 DNA reads TGTGCCAGCAATTCGGGCTACGAGCAGTACTTC. It codes for CASNSGYEQYF.

The V call is TRBV11-2, the J call TRBJ2-1; 15 positions match TRBD2. CDR3 size: 18 residues. V trimming: 5 bases; J trimming: 0 bases; junction bases outside the gene matches: 5. Germline CDR1 is SGHAT and CDR2 is FQNNGV. CDR3 sequence reads: CASSRGLAGGRSYNEQFF. In nucleotides, the CDR3 is TGTGCCAGCAGCCGGGGACTAGCGGGAGGACGCTCCTACAATGAGCAGTTCTTC.

As DNA, the CDR3 is TGTGCCAGCAGCCCGTTGGGGTCAGGGTACTATGGCTACACCTTC. It codes for CASSPLGSGYYGYTF. This chain connects TRBV11-2 to TRBJ1-2, with D possibly being TRBD1 (5 bases). The CDR3 is 15 residues long. The germline gives CDR1 SGHAT, CDR2 FQNNGV. Trimming stripped 5 bases from V and 3 bases from J, with 16 bases between.

The chain combines TRBV6-2 or TRBV6-3 with TRBJ2-7; 9 nucleotides align to TRBD1. The ends lost 2 bases at V and 6 bases at J; junction bases unmatched: 2. The CDR3 has 13 amino acids. Germline values: CDR1 MNHEY, CDR2 SVGEGT. The CDR3 bases are TGTGCCAGCAGTTACGCGGACAGGGGCGAGCAGTACTTC. It codes for CASSYADRGEQYF.

V usage is TRBV23-1 and J usage is TRBJ1-1; 8 nucleotides match TRBD1. TRBV23-1 qualifies as an ORF whose function is uncertain. The V and J ends lost 2 bases and 0 bases, in that order; junction bases with no gene match: 14. CDR3 length equals 19 residues. The CDR3 spells CASSQESRTGQALNTEAFF. The DNA for the CDR3 is TGCGCCAGCAGTCAAGAATCTAGGACAGGGCAGGCCTTGAACACTGAAGCTTTCTTT.

This sequence joins TRBV6-1 and TRBJ1-4; no reliable D call. CDR1 MNHNS and CDR2 SASEGT come from the germline V gene. Trimming left V 6 bases short and J 15 bases short, with 17 bases between. The length of the CDR3 is 12 residues. The CDR3 protein is CASSRGSTVVFF. DNA of the CDR3: TGTGCCAGCAGCCGCGGTTCGACGGTAGTGTTTTTT.

This sequence joins TRBV4-3 and TRBJ2-5, with no clear D. Germline V lookup: CDR1 LGHNA, CDR2 YSLEER. The CDR3 loop spans 13 amino acids. V was shortened by 4 bases and J by 5 bases, with 11 bases between the two germline ends. The CDR3 region is CASSPNSGETQYF. In DNA, the CDR3 is TGCGCCAGCAGCCCCAATTCCGGGGAGACCCAGTACTTC.

This clone occurred once. CDR3 coding DNA: TGTGCCAGCAGTTACATGAAGGGGTTGGGGCACGAGCAGTACTTC. It encodes CASSYMKGLGHEQYF. The chain carries TRBV6-5 and TRBJ2-7, with D perhaps TRBD1 (5 bases). Trimming stripped 2 bases from V and 5 bases from J, with 16 bases between. There are 15 residues in the CDR3. Germline V gene data show CDR1 as MNHEY and CDR2 as SVGAGI.

V usage is TRBV18 and J usage is TRBJ2-5; the D gene is possibly TRBD1 (7 bases). V lost 3 bases and J 5 bases, leaving 16 bases between the germline ends. This CDR3 has 15 amino acids. Germline assignment: CDR1 KGHSH and CDR2 LQKENI. The CDR3 region is CASSPQGGLRETQYF. CDR3 DNA sequence: TGTGCCAGCTCACCCCAGGGGGGCCTCCGGGAGACCCAGTACTTC.

The DNA for the CDR3 is TGTGCCAGCAGCCGAAAAGGGGGTGAAGCTTTCTTT. This translates into CASSRKGGEAFF. This rearrangement joins TRBV28 to TRBJ1-1, with D tentatively TRBD1 (6 bases). The germline V gene has CDR1 MDHEN and CDR2 SYDVKM. V lost 6 bases to trimming and J lost 7 bases, with 12 bases between them. The CDR3 loop spans 12 amino acids.

This rearrangement joins TRBV5-1 to TRBJ2-7; unclear D gene. The V end was cut by 0 bases, the J end by 11 bases, with 12 bases between. The CDR3 consists of 12 residues. The V gene's germline CDR1 is SGHRS and CDR2 YFSETQ. CDR3 sequence: CASSLVTTEKYF. CDR3 sequence (DNA): TGCGCCAGCAGCTTGGTAACAACAGAGAAGTACTTC.